Listed here are 2 T cell receptor beta chains from one sample, sequenced in a study of Ad26.COV2.S vaccination and SARS-CoV-2 variants. Method: immunoSEQ multiplex PCR; TCRdb's copy keeps in-frame clones and lacks some. This table has 350,000 to 450,000 clones, approximately 85% appearing once. As for treatment: roughly 19 received Ad26.COV2.S at low or high dose, single or two shots; about five received placebo; per-sample allocation not given. Each sample was drawn 63 days after the first injection (of vaccine or placebo). The sample here was peripheral blood, taken in a trial of Ad26.COV2.S vaccine versus placebo. The receptor source for this set is a person between 18 and 65 years old who received the Ad26.COV2.S COVID-19 vaccine or a placebo.

The chain has TRBV6-2 or TRBV6-3 and TRBJ2-2, with TRBD2 identical over 8 bases. Losses at the gene ends were 0 bases for V and 9 bases for J; bases not matched to a gene: 12. This CDR3 region has 17 residues. Germline V gene data show CDR1 as MNHEY and CDR2 as SVGEGT. The CDR3 sequence is CASSYSSERETPRELFF. CDR3 nucleotides: TGTGCCAGCAGTTACTCGTCTGAGCGGGAGACGCCCCGGGAGCTGTTTTTT.

The chain couples TRBV4-3 to TRBJ1-2; no definite D call. The CDR3 extends over 16 amino acids. Germline V gives CDR1 LGHNA, CDR2 YSLEER. V was shortened by 0 bases and J by 0 bases, with 11 bases between the two germline ends. The CDR3 region is CASSQDFGVANYGYTF. Here the CDR3 DNA reads TGCGCCAGCAGCCAAGATTTCGGGGTAGCTAACTATGGCTACACCTTC.